This T cell receptor beta chain was documented in a study of CD8+CD57+ T cells in acquired aplastic anemia. This CDR3 spans 12 amino acids. The germline gives CDR1 SGHNT, CDR2 YENEEA. The V and J ends lost 8 bases and 10 bases respectively, with 17 bases between them. All patients picked for sequencing had shown, by flow cytometry, an expansion of CD8+CD57+ cells. The template used for profiling TCR beta VDJ and CDR3 was genomic DNA. TCRdb fed the reads into MiXCR, producing one record per CDR3 protein. The repertoire holds around 250,000 distinct CDR3 sequences, with 70% to 85% as singletons. This TCR derives from a human donor with aplastic anemia. The sequenced sample was sorted CD4+, CD8+, or CD8+CD57+ T cells (not recorded which) from PBMCs. J is TRBJ2-5 and V is TRBV11-3; tentative D call: TRBD1 (6 bases). The DNA for the CDR3 is TGTGCCAGCCAGGGAGCTCTGACAGGCCAGTACTTC. Protein product: CASQGALTGQYF.